Described below is a single TCR beta chain sequence and its context. This clonotype occurred many times. What this receptor recognizes is not known. Per-nucleotide qualities are absent, and no much larger clonotype sits a single base away. The data derive from a study of T cells in Graves' hyperthyroidism and ophthalmopathy (dated by TCRdb to between 2018 and 2020). Broadly, across the study: Peripheral blood samples were taken at the time of initial diagnosis, prior to any treatment. In addition, the study compared T-cell repertoires in thyroid tissue and in blood from about 6 Graves' hyperthyroidism patients. For training and testing, the 100 or so patients in the discovery cohort were randomly divided in a 7:3 ratio. TCR V-J signatures able to tell the groups apart were searched for in a discovery cohort of approximately 95 patients, of whom fewer than 45 had Graves' ophthalmopathy and around 58 had stable Graves' hyperthyroidism. Following sampling, methimazole starting at 30 mg daily was given to hyperthyroidism patients, and high-dose intravenous methylprednisolone was given to ophthalmopathy patients. TCR Vbeta CDR3 sequencing of approximately 140 peripheral blood samples (roughly 41 ophthalmopathy, 70 to 85 hyperthyroidism and about 17 progressor patients) is reported in the paper. Prospective prediction of ophthalmopathy was tested in an independent validation cohort of approximately 18 hyperthyroidism patients and some 17 patients who later progressed to ophthalmopathy. The paper's findings and limits, for the study overall: Most expanded thyroid clonotypes (frequency above 0.001) were also detected in blood, suggesting blood repertoires may reflect thyroid immune responses. A model built on a 13 V-J signature distinguished ophthalmopathy from stable hyperthyroidism, reaching 87.88% sensitivity and approximately 83% specificity in cross-validation and 80%/75% in testing. Sample size was not statistically predetermined, and blinding of investigators to group allocation was not performed. During validation, the model predicted progression to ophthalmopathy a median of approximately 6 months ahead of onset, with just under 71% sensitivity and about 72% specificity.

A patient counted as having stable Graves' hyperthyroidism if no progression to ophthalmopathy occurred over 18 months of follow-up. Hyperthyroidism patients were newly diagnosed, had a disease duration of under 2 months, and were aged 18 to 65 years. Patients with uncontrolled infections, other autoimmune diseases, pregnancy or lactation were excluded. Diagnoses relied on clinical symptoms, serum thyroxine and TRAb, thyroid ultrasound and orbital computed tomography. PBMCs were separated from about 10 ml of fresh peripheral blood using Ficoll-Paque density gradient centrifugation. Total RNA was extracted using Trizol reagent, and RNA quality was assessed on an Agilent 2100 Bioanalyzer. Amplification of TCR beta CDR3 regions was carried out from RNA transcripts. The TCR CDR3 was subjected to a first round of RT-PCR using the HTBI primer set and the Qiagen OneStep RT-PCR kit. Libraries were constructed in a second round of multiplex PCR, after which size selection and purification were carried out. Paired-end sequencing of the libraries was performed with 100 bp reads on an Illumina HiSeq2000. In the original analysis: SOAPnuke was used to process the raw data, throwing out any read that contained adapters or uncalled bases, had a mean Phred below 15, or lacked an exact constant-primer or identifier match. COPE v1.2.5 was used to merge the high-quality paired reads, and each unique nucleotide sequence was defined as a clonotype. Clonotypes were aligned to IMGT TRBV, TRBD and TRBJ reference segments using MiTCR v1.1. The analysis was restricted to V-J combinations with a frequency above 0.0001, which together covered just over 99% of the repertoires. The TCS score was defined as F50 (clonal expansion) divided by E x V (chaos), with BLOSUM62-based TCRdist calculated between CDR3 peptides within each V-J. Welch's t-statistics and random forest reduced several hundred V-J features to 10 to 15, which were used in a naive Bayes classifier (R e1071). Through fastp at Q25 and MiXCR, TCRdb rebuilt clones from the public reads, retaining in-frame beta chains. All rows with the same CDR3 protein become a single entry with the most common DNA and genes. These V and J calls are TCRdb output, not the study's own analysis. The sample table records a few hundred thousand distinct CDR3 sequences; around 15% of these occur just once. Of the sample, about 15% is held by the ten largest clones.

The sequence came from a woman between 35 and 50 years old with Graves' hyperthyroidism. The sequencing sample was made of blood.

The sequenced DNA: TGTGCCAGCAGCTTAGGGATTGTCCCGGGACTAGGCGTAGATACGCAGTATTTT. Its translation is CASSLGIVPGLGVDTQYF. This sequence uses TRBV11-2 and TRBJ2-3; 8 middle bases align to TRBD2. According to the germline V gene, CDR1 reads SGHAT and CDR2 reads FQNNGV. The CDR3 has 18 amino acids, counting the end cysteine and phenylalanine. Only the CDR3 DNA stays, 54 bases, in frame from base 1. Here V drops 1 base and J drops 5 bases, and the junction holds 14 bases not matched to any gene.